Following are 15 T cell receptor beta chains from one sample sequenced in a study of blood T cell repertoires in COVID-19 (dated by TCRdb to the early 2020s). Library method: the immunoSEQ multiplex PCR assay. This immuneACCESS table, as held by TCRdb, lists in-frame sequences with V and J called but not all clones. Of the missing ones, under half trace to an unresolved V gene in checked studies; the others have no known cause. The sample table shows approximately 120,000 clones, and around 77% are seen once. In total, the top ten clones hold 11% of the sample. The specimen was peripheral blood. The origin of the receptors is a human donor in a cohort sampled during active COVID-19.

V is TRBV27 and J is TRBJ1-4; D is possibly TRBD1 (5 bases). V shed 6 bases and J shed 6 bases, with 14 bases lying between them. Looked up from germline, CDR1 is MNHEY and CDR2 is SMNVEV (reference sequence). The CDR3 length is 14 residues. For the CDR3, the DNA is TGTGCCAGCAGGGGGTGGCAGGGTGATGAAAAACTGTTTTTT. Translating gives CASRGWQGDEKLFF.

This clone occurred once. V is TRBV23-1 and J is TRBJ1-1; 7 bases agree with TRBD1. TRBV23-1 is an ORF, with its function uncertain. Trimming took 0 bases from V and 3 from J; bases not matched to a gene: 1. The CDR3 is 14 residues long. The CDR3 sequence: CASSQSTGYTEAFF. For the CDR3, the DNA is TGCGCCAGCAGTCAATCGACAGGGTACACTGAAGCTTTCTTT.

The DNA for the CDR3 is TGTGCCAGTAGTAAAGGACATCGCTCTGGAAACACCATATATTTT. The encoded protein is CASSKGHRSGNTIYF. The V and J genes are TRBV19 and TRBJ1-3; D may be TRBD1 (5 bases). Germline-derived CDR1 and CDR2 are LNHDA and SQIVND (reference sequence). V lost 4 bases and J lost 0, with 10 bases in between. This CDR3 has 15 amino acids.

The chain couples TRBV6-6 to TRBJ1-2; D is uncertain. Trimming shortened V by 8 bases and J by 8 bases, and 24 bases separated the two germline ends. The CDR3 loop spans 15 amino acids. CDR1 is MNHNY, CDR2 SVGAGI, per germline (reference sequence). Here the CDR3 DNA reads TGTGCCAGCGCTGGTTGGCAGACTCTATCGTGGGGCTACACCTTC. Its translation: CASAGWQTLSWGYTF.

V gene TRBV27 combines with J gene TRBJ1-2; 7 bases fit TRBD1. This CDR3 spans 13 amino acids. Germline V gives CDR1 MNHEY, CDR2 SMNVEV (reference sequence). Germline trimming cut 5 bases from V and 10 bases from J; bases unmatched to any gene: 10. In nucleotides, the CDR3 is TGTGCCAGCAGTCCATACCGACAGGGCGACTACACCTTC. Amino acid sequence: CASSPYRQGDYTF.

CDR3 in DNA: TGTGCCTGGAGTGGATACGGGGTCCAAGAGACCCAGTACTTC. It codes for CAWSGYGVQETQYF. This chain links TRBV30 with TRBJ2-5; tentatively, D is TRBD2 (5 bases). The V end lost 1 base, the J end lost 1 base, and 10 bases lay between the germline ends. Germline V gives CDR1 GTSNPN, CDR2 SVGIG (reference sequence). This CDR3 is built from 14 residues.

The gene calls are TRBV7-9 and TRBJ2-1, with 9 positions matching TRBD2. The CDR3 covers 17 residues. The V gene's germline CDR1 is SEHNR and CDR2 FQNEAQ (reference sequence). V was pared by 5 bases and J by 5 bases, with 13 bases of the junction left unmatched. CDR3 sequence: CASSPLGRLAGNNEQFF. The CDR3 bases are TGTGCCAGCAGCCCCCTGGGTCGTCTAGCGGGGAACAATGAGCAGTTCTTC. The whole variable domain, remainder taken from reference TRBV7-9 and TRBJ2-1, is DTGVSQNPRHKITKRGQNVTFRCDPISEHNRLYWYRQTLGQGPEFLTYFQNEAQLEKSRLLSDRFSAERPKGSFSTLEIQRTEQGDSAMYLCASSPLGRLAGNNEQFFGPGTRLTVL.

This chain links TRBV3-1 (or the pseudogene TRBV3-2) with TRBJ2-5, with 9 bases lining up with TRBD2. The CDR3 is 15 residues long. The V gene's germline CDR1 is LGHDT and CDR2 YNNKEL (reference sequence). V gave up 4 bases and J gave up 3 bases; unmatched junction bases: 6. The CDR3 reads CASSPAGTSKETQYF. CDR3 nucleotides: TGTGCCAGCAGCCCTGCTGGGACTAGCAAAGAGACCCAGTACTTC.

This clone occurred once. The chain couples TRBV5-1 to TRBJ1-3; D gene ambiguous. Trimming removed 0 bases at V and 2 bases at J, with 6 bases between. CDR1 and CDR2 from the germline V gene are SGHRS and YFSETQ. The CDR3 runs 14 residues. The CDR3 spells CASSLATAGNTIYF. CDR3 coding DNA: TGCGCCAGCAGCTTGGCCACAGCTGGAAACACCATATATTTT.

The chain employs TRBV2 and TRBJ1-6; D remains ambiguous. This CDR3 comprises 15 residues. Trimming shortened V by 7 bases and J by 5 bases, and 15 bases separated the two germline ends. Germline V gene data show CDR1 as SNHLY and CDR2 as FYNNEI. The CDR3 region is CASTRTGSHNSPLHF. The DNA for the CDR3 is TGTGCCAGCACCAGAACGGGTTCTCATAATTCACCCCTCCACTTT.

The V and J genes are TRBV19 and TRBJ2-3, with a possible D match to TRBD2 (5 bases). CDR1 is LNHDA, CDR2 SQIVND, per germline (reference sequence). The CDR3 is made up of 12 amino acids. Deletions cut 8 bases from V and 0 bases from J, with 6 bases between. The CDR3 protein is CASRTSTDTQYF. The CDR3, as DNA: TGTGCCAGTCGGACTAGCACAGATACGCAGTATTTT.

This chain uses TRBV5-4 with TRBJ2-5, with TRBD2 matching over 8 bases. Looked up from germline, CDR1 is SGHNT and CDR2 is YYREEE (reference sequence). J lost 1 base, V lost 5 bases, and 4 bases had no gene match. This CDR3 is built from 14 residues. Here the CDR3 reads CASSLAGTQETQYF. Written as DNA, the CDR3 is TGTGCCAGCAGTTTAGCGGGGACCCAAGAGACCCAGTACTTC.

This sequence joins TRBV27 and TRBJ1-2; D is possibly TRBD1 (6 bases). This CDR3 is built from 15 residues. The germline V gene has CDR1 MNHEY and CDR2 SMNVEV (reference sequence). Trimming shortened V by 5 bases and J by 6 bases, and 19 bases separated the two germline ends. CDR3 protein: CASSAGGSGIHGYTF. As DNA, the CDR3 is TGTGCCAGCAGTGCGGGGGGCTCGGGTATTCATGGCTACACCTTC.

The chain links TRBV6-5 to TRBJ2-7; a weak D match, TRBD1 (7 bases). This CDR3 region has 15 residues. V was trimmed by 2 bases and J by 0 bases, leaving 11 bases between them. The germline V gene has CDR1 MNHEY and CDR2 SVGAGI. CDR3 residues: CASSYQGGASYEQYF. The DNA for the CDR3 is TGTGCCAGCAGTTACCAGGGGGGCGCCTCCTACGAGCAGTACTTC.

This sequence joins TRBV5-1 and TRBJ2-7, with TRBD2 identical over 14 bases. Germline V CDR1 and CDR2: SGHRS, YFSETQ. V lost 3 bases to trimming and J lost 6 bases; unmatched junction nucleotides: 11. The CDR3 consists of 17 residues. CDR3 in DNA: TGCGCCAGCAGCTGGACTAGCGGGGGGCCGGGGAGTAGCGAGCAGTACTTC. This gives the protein CASSWTSGGPGSSEQYF.